Here is one TCR beta chain with its context. Original data processing: Reference gene primer amplification gave nucleated cell count estimates. Sequencing used immunoSEQ multiplex PCR; TCRdb keeps in-frame clones, though not all of them. The V and J calls and clone size were taken over from that table, and D and trimming were inferred from the DNA. The sample carries some 330,000 clones, about 87% recorded once. The data were obtained in a study of blood T cell repertoires in COVID-19. Looking at the study overall: Nucleic acid was either cDNA or gDNA, and it came from T cells, B-cell-depleted T cells, or PBMCs.

This CDR3 comprises 16 residues. Germline CDR1 KGHSH, CDR2 LQKENI. Trimming removed 9 bases from V and 6 bases from J, with 24 bases in between. The material sequenced was PBMCs or T cells enriched from blood (not recorded which). This TCR came from a middle-aged man in a cohort exposed to, infected with or recovered from COVID-19 (not recorded which). The V gene is TRBV18, the J gene TRBJ2-1; D unclear. The CDR3 sequence: CASSWVPELVPNEQFF. As DNA, the CDR3 is TGTGCCAGTTCCTGGGTTCCGGAGCTGGTTCCCAATGAGCAGTTCTTC.